What follows are 9 T cell receptor beta chains derived from one specimen sequenced in a study of cytomegalovirus exposure and HLA in healthy donors. A multiplex PCR was run with 60 Vbeta primers and 13 Jbeta primers. Clones were read by immunoSEQ multiplex PCR, and TCRdb kept only the in-frame ones, dropping some. The data contain 100,000 to 150,000 clones, roughly 80% of them seen just once; the ten biggest clones take up 2.7%. The sample taken for sequencing was PBMCs. Receptors originate from a middle-aged woman in good health and CMV-seropositive.

Only one count was recorded for this clone. The chain recombines TRBV19 with TRBJ2-5, with TRBD1 identical over 7 bases. This CDR3 is 14 amino acids long. The V gene's germline CDR1 is LNHDA and CDR2 SQIVND (reference sequence). V was pared by 3 bases and J by 1 base, with 2 bases of the junction left unmatched. The CDR3 reads CASSIPGGQETQYF. CDR3 nucleotide sequence: TGTGCCAGTAGTATCCCAGGGGGCCAAGAGACCCAGTACTTC. The whole variable domain, filled in from reference TRBV19 and TRBJ2-5, reads DGGITQSPKYLFRKEGQNVTLSCEQNLNHDAMYWYRQDPGQGLRLIYYSQIVNDFQKGDIAEGYSVSREKKESFPLTVTSAQKNPTAFYLCASSIPGGQETQYFGPGTRLLVL.

This clone counts as large. J is TRBJ1-1 and V is TRBV19; 7 nucleotides line up with TRBD1. Germline-derived CDR1 and CDR2 are LNHDA and SQIVND (reference sequence). The CDR3 is 14 amino acids. V lost 7 bases, J lost 3 bases, and 8 bases stayed unmatched. The chain's CDR3 is CASTRGGAYTEAFF. CDR3 DNA: TGTGCCAGTACAAGAGGGGGCGCATACACTGAAGCTTTCTTT.

V and J are TRBV9 and TRBJ1-2, with D maybe TRBD1 (6 bases). CDR3 length: 15 residues. V lost 0 bases, J lost 0 bases, and 9 bases lay in between. Germline CDR1 reads SGDLS; CDR2 reads YYNGEE. The CDR3 sequence is CASSVGQDTNYGYTF. CDR3 in DNA: TGTGCCAGCAGCGTAGGACAGGACACTAACTATGGCTACACCTTC.

This clone has more than one count but fewer than ten. V is TRBV6-6 and J is TRBJ1-2; 9 bases are a match to TRBD1. The CDR3 extends over 14 amino acids. Germline V gene sequence: CDR1 MNHNY, CDR2 SVGAGI (reference sequence). The ends lost 8 bases at V and 4 bases at J; junction bases unmatched: 8. The CDR3 DNA reads TGTGCCAGCTCCGGAACACAGGGGGCCTATGGCTACACCTTC. Protein: CASSGTQGAYGYTF.

This clone showed up just a few times. V gene TRBV15 combines with J gene TRBJ2-7; 11 bases agree with TRBD1. CDR3 length: 16 amino acids. V was clipped by 1 base and J by 3 bases; unmatched bases: 5. CDR1 is LNHNV, CDR2 YYDKDF, per germline (reference sequence). The CDR3 here is CATSRVAGTGGYEQYF. The CDR3 DNA is TGTGCCACCAGCAGAGTAGCCGGGACAGGGGGCTACGAGCAGTACTTC.

This clone has just a few counts. The rearrangement joins TRBV2 to TRBJ1-4; 9 nucleotides agree with TRBD1. Germline V gene sequence: CDR1 SNHLY, CDR2 FYNNEI. This CDR3 is 14 amino acids long. V shed 6 bases, J shed 8 bases, and the junction held 7 bases outside the gene matches. The CDR3 is CASSQQGAREKLFF. The CDR3 DNA sequence: TGTGCCAGCAGCCAACAGGGGGCCAGAGAAAAACTGTTTTTT.

The chain joins TRBV30 to TRBJ1-5; 8 bases map to TRBD1. The CDR3 spans 16 residues. With 2 bases clipped from V and 5 bases from J, the junction kept 11 bases outside the gene matches. Germline V gives CDR1 GTSNPN, CDR2 SVGIG (reference sequence). CDR3 nucleotides: TGTGCCTGGAGTTCTGGCGGACAGGGCCGGGATCAGCCCCAGCATTTT. As protein: CAWSSGGQGRDQPQHF.

This clone was counted once. The rearrangement uses TRBV9 and TRBJ1-6, with 9 bases fitting TRBD1. The CDR3 is 15 residues long. Germline-derived CDR1 and CDR2 are SGDLS and YYNGEE. Losses at the gene ends were 3 bases for V and 7 bases for J; bases not matched to a gene: 5. The chain's CDR3 is CASSEGDRENSPLHF. In DNA, the CDR3 is TGTGCCAGCAGCGAGGGGGACAGGGAGAATTCACCCCTCCACTTT.

V and J are TRBV27 and TRBJ2-3; D unclear. The CDR3 sequence is 12 residues long. The V end lost 6 bases, the J end lost 2 bases, and 6 bases lay between the germline ends. The germline gives CDR1 MNHEY, CDR2 SMNVEV (reference sequence). CDR3 protein: CASRSITDTQYF. The CDR3 DNA sequence: TGTGCCAGCAGGTCCATCACAGATACGCAGTATTTT.